This T cell receptor beta chain comes out of a study of shared clonotypes between healthy human individuals. Selected positively for CCR7 and CD45RO-negative, naive CD8 cells excluded terminally differentiated effector memory CD45RA+ cells. CDR3 length: 14 residues. CDR1 is MNHEY, CDR2 SMNVEV, per germline (reference sequence). Unmatched junction bases numbered 4, after V lost 5 bases and J lost 4 bases. About this clone itself: Its cognate antigen is unknown. Other DNA sequences of this sample code for an identical CDR3.

Study findings and constraints: Only blood underwent sampling, and tissue repertoires likely differ.

Libraries were prepared by immunoSEQ multiplex PCR; TCRdb keeps only in-frame clonotypes and omits some of them. The table has around 1,900,000 clones, roughly 93% seen once; the top ten hold 1.5% to 2%. The chain is built from TRBV27 and TRBJ1-1, with 10 bases matching TRBD1. This clonotype originated in a man between 18 and 29 years old in good health. Some clones in this sample may be carry-over from other donors' samples. The sequenced sample was naive CD8+ T cells from PBMCs. CDR3 coding DNA: TGTGCCAGCAGTCCGTGGACAGGGGGCACTGAAGCTTTCTTT. It specifies CASSPWTGGTEAFF.